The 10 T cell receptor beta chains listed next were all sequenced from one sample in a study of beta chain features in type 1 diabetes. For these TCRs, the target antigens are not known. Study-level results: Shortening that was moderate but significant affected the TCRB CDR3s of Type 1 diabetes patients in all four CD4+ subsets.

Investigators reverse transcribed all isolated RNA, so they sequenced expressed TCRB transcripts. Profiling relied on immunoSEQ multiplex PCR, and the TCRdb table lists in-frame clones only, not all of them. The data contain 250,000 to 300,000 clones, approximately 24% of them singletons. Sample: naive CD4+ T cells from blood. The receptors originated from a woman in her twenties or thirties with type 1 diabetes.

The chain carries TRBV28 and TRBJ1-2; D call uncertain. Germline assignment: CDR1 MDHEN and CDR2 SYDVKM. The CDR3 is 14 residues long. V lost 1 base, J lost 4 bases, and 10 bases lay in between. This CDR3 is CASSLSGRAYGYTF. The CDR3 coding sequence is TGTGCCAGCAGTTTATCGGGGAGGGCCTATGGCTACACCTTC.

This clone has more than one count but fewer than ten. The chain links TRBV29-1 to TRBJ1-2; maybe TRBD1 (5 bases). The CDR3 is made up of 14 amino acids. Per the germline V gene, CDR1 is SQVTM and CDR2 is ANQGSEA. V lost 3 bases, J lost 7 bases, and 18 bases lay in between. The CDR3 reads CSVDSPGGGSGYTF. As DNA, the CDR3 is TGCAGCGTTGACTCACCCGGGGGAGGTTCTGGCTACACCTTC.

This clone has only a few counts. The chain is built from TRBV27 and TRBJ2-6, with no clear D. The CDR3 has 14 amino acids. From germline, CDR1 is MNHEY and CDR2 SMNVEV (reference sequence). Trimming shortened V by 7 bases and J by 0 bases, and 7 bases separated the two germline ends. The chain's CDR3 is CASKRASGANVLTF. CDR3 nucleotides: TGTGCCAGCAAACGAGCCTCTGGGGCCAACGTCCTGACTTTC.

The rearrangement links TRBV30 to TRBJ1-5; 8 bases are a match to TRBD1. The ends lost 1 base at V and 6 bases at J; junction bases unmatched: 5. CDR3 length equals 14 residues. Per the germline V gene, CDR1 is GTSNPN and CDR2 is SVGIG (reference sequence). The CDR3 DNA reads TGTGCCTGGAGTGCGACAGGGGTCGGTCAGCCCCAGCATTTT. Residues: CAWSATGVGQPQHF.

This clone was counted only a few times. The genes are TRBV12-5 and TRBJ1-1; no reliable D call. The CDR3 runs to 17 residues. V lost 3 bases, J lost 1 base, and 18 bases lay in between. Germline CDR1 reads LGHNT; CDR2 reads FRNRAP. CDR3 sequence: CASGLFLRWRENTEAFF. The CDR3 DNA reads TGTGCTAGTGGTTTATTCCTCAGGTGGAGGGAGAACACTGAAGCTTTCTTT. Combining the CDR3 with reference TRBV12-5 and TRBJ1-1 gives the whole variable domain DARVTQTPRHKVTEMGQEVTMRCQPILGHNTVFWYRQTMMQGLELLAYFRNRAPLDDSGMPKDRFSAEMPDATLATLKIQPSEPRDSAVYFCASGLFLRWRENTEAFFGQGTRLTVV.

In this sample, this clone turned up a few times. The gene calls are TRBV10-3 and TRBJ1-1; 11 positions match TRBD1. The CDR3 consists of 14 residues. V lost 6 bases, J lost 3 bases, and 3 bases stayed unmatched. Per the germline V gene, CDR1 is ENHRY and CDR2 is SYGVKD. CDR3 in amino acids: CAIRGTGGDTEAFF. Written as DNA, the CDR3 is TGTGCCATCAGGGGGACAGGGGGAGACACTGAAGCTTTCTTT.

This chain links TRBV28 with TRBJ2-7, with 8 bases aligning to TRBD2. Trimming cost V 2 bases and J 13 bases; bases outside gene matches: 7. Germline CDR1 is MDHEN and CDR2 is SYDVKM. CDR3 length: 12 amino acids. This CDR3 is CASSLETSAFYF. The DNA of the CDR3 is TGTGCCAGCAGTTTAGAGACTAGCGCCTTCTACTTC.

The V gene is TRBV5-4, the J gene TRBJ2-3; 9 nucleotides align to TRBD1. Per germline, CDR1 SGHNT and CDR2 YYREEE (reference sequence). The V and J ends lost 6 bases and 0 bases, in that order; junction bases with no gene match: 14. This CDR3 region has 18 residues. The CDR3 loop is CASTRDRDLYSSTDTQYF. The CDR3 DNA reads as TGTGCCAGCACCCGGGACAGGGACCTATACTCTAGCACAGATACGCAGTATTTT.

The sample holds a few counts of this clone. The CDR3 region is CASSIEGDRRDPTQYF. The CDR3 bases are TGTGCCAGTAGTATAGAGGGGGACAGAAGGGACCCCACGCAGTATTTT. This chain connects TRBV19 to TRBJ2-3; TRBD1 matches at 7 bases. Looked up from germline, CDR1 is LNHDA and CDR2 is SQIVND (reference sequence). Trimming removed 0 bases from V and 9 bases from J; junction bases left unmatched: 12. The length of the CDR3 is 16 residues.

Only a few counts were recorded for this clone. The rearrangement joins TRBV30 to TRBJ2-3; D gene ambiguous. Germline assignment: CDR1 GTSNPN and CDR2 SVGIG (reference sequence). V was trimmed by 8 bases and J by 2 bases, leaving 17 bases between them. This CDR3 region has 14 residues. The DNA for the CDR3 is TGTGCCGCCTTTGGAGCGTCCTCCACAGATACGCAGTATTTT. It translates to CAAFGASSTDTQYF. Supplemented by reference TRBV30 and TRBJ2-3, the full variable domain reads SQTIHQWPATLVQPVGSPLSLECTVEGTSNPNLYWYRQAAGRGLQLLFYSVGIGQISSEVPQNLSASRPQDRQFILSSKKLLLSDSGFYLCAAFGASSTDTQYFGPGTRLTVL.